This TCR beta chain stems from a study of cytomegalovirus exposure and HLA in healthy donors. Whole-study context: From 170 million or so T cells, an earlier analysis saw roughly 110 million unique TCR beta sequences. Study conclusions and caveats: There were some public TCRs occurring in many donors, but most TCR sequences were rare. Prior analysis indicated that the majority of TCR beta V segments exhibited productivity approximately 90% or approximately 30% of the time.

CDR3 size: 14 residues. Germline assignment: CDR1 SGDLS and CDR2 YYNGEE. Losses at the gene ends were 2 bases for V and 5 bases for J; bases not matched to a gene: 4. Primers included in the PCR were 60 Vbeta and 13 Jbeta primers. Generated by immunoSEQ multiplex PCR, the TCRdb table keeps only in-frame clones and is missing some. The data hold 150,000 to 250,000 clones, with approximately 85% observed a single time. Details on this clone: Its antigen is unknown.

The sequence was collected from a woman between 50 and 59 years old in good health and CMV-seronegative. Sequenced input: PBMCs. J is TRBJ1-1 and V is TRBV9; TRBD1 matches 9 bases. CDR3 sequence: CASSVGQGKTEAFF. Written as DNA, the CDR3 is TGTGCCAGCAGCGTCGGACAGGGGAAAACTGAAGCTTTCTTT.